This T cell receptor (beta chain) was captured in a study of blood T cell repertoires in COVID-19. About the research overall: The United States, Italy and Spain were the sources of the acute and convalescent COVID-19 samples. PBMCs, B-cell-depleted T cells, or T cells provided the cDNA or gDNA that made up the material.

Produced via immunoSEQ multiplex PCR; TCRdb's table is partial and in-frame only. The data hold about 150,000 clones, with 80% to 85% observed a single time. The sample holds a few counts of this clone. Germline V CDR1 and CDR2: MGHRA, YSYEKL. V lost 4 bases to trimming and J lost 5 bases; unmatched junction nucleotides: 10. The CDR3 consists of 15 residues. V usage is TRBV4-1 and J usage is TRBJ2-5; 7 bases agree with TRBD1. Sequencing was done on a sample of peripheral blood. This sequence originates from a human donor in a cohort sampled during active COVID-19. The CDR3 spells CASSRDTGDGETQYF. The DNA of the CDR3 is TGCGCCAGCAGCCGAGACACAGGGGATGGTGAGACCCAGTACTTC.